These 21 T cell receptor beta chains share one sample of origin, sequenced in a study of identifying expanded T cells in peripheral blood. Generated by immunoSEQ multiplex PCR, the TCRdb table keeps only in-frame clones and is missing some. The sample lists approximately 75,000 clones; 75% to 90% were seen once. The sequencing sample was made of blood. Receptors originate from a person aged 18-69 years in good health.

V is TRBV4-3 and J is TRBJ2-1; D is ambiguous. Germline-derived CDR1 and CDR2 are LGHNA and YSLEER. Trimming removed 2 bases at V and 10 bases at J, with 12 bases between. This CDR3 spans 13 amino acids. CDR3: CASSQSNTREQFF. DNA of the CDR3: TGCGCCAGCAGCCAAAGTAATACTCGGGAGCAGTTCTTC.

The rearrangement links TRBV19 to TRBJ2-7; D gene unclear. The CDR3 totals 13 residues. Germline CDR1 LNHDA, CDR2 SQIVND (reference sequence). Trimming stripped 5 bases from V and 0 bases from J, with 8 bases between. CDR3 in DNA: TGTGCCAGTAGTTACGCGAGCTCCTACGAGCAGTACTTC. Its protein is CASSYASSYEQYF.

CDR3 sequence: CASSLSNLRPGHPNFEAFF. In nucleotides, the CDR3 is TGTGCCAGCAGCCTATCCAATCTAAGGCCGGGACACCCAAACTTTGAAGCTTTCTTT. The genes are TRBV11-1 and TRBJ1-1, with a tentative D call TRBD1 (6 bases). The V end lost 5 bases, the J end lost 7 bases, and 32 bases lay between the germline ends. Germline loops: CDR1 SGHAT, CDR2 FQDESV (reference sequence). The CDR3 sequence is 19 residues long.

The rearrangement joins TRBV19 to TRBJ2-7, with 8 bases aligning to TRBD1. CDR1 and CDR2 from the germline V gene are LNHDA and SQIVND (reference sequence). V was pared by 4 bases and J by 2 bases, with 10 bases of the junction left unmatched. This CDR3 comprises 16 residues. CDR3 DNA sequence: TGTGCCAGTAGTACAAACCAGGGGGCATTAGCCTACGAGCAGTACTTC. This sequence encodes CASSTNQGALAYEQYF.

The J gene is TRBJ1-5, the V gene TRBV5-4; no firm D call. V was trimmed by 0 bases and J by 0 bases, leaving 10 bases between them. The CDR3 sequence is 16 residues long. CDR1 SGHNT and CDR2 YYREEE come from the germline V gene (reference sequence). Here the CDR3 reads CASSLGTDLSNQPQHF. CDR3 nucleotides: TGTGCCAGCAGCTTGGGAACGGATCTTAGCAATCAGCCCCAGCATTTT.

V gene TRBV5-6 combines with J gene TRBJ2-1; 7 bases are shared with TRBD1. Germline CDR1 SGHDT, CDR2 YYEEEE. This CDR3 has 14 amino acids. The V gene end was trimmed by 1 base and the J gene end by 4 bases; junction bases not matched to a gene: 2. The CDR3 reads CASSLWTGYNEQFF. In nucleotides, the CDR3 is TGTGCCAGCAGCTTGTGGACAGGTTACAATGAGCAGTTCTTC.

The table lists this clone with a count of one. The rearrangement uses TRBV9 and TRBJ2-2, with no clear D. The CDR3 is 14 residues long. CDR1 SGDLS and CDR2 YYNGEE come from the germline V gene. The V and J ends lost 0 bases and 7 bases respectively, with 10 bases between them. The CDR3 DNA follows: TGTGCCAGCAGCGTAGCTTACGGTTTCGGGGAGCTGTTTTTT. Translating it yields CASSVAYGFGELFF. Drawing the rest from reference TRBV9 and TRBJ2-2, the complete variable domain is DSGVTQTPKHLITATGQRVTLRCSPRSGDLSVYWYQQSLDQGLQFLIQYYNGEERAKGNILERFSAQQFPDLHSELNLSSLELGDSALYFCASSVAYGFGELFFGEGSRLTVL.

V usage is TRBV15 and J usage is TRBJ2-1; TRBD2 aligns across 9 bases. V was clipped by 6 bases and J by 4 bases; unmatched bases: 7. This CDR3 region has 15 residues. Per germline, CDR1 LNHNV and CDR2 YYDKDF (reference sequence). The CDR3, as DNA: TGTGCCACCAGGCTGACTAGCGGAATTTACAATGAGCAGTTCTTC. It specifies CATRLTSGIYNEQFF.

The chain couples TRBV19 to TRBJ1-2, with D possibly TRBD1 on 6 matching bases. Germline CDR1 reads LNHDA; CDR2 reads SQIVND (reference sequence). The ends were cut back, 8 bases at V and 2 bases at J, with 18 bases in the middle. The CDR3 totals 15 residues. The CDR3 region is CASSQGLGANYGYTF. CDR3 DNA sequence: TGTGCCAGTTCTCAGGGGTTGGGGGCCAACTATGGCTACACCTTC.

The rearrangement uses TRBV9 and TRBJ2-2, with D hard to call. The V end was cut by 3 bases, the J end by 8 bases, with 11 bases between. CDR3 length: 13 amino acids. Germline CDR1 is SGDLS and CDR2 is YYNGEE. This CDR3 is CASSGYFQGELFF. The CDR3 DNA reads TGTGCCAGCAGCGGGTACTTTCAGGGGGAGCTGTTTTTT.

The V gene is TRBV4-3, the J gene TRBJ2-3, with TRBD1 as a possible D gene (5 bases). The CDR3 length is 14 residues. V was trimmed by 3 bases and J by 4 bases, leaving 11 bases between them. The germline V gene encodes CDR1 LGHNA and CDR2 YSLEER. The CDR3 sequence: CASSQSQGSDTQYF. CDR3 DNA sequence: TGCGCCAGCAGCCAGTCCCAGGGTTCAGATACGCAGTATTTT.

This sequence joins TRBV6-5 and TRBJ2-2; D is uncertain. The V and J ends lost 6 bases and 6 bases respectively, with 14 bases between them. This CDR3 contains 14 residues. Germline V gene data show CDR1 as MNHEY and CDR2 as SVGAGI. The CDR3 coding sequence is TGTGCCAGCAGCCCCCCCGTGGGGTCCGGGGAGCTGTTTTTT. Its translation is CASSPPVGSGELFF.

The V and J genes are TRBV19 and TRBJ2-7, with D perhaps matching TRBD2 (5 bases). The CDR3 has 13 residues. The germline V gene encodes CDR1 LNHDA and CDR2 SQIVND (reference sequence). Between the trimmed V and J ends, which lost 9 bases and 0 bases, there was a span of 12 bases. CDR3 amino acids: CASGLKSSYEQYF. The CDR3 nucleotides are TGTGCCAGCGGACTCAAGAGCTCCTACGAGCAGTACTTC.

The genes are TRBV2 and TRBJ1-5; no definite D call. The CDR3 sequence is 15 residues long. The V gene's germline CDR1 is SNHLY and CDR2 FYNNEI. The germline V and J ends were trimmed by 3 bases and 4 bases, with 13 bases remaining between them. The CDR3 here is CASSEMDRPNQPQHF. CDR3 nucleotides: TGTGCCAGCAGTGAGATGGACCGCCCGAATCAGCCCCAGCATTTT.

The chain recombines TRBV29-1 with TRBJ1-1; D is possibly TRBD1 (5 bases). The germline gives CDR1 SQVTM, CDR2 ANQGSEA. The length of the CDR3 is 11 residues. The V end lost 2 bases, the J end lost 6 bases, and 7 bases lay between the germline ends. CDR3 sequence reads: CSVERGAEAFF. In DNA, the CDR3 is TGCAGCGTTGAAAGGGGCGCTGAAGCTTTCTTT.

This clone was picked up one time. The rearrangement uses TRBV4-2 and TRBJ1-1; possible D gene TRBD1, 6 bases. The V end lost 3 bases, the J end lost 1 base, and 15 bases lay between the germline ends. The CDR3 loop spans 16 amino acids. Germline loops: CDR1 LGHNA, CDR2 YNFKEQ. This CDR3 is CASSHLDRTANTEAFF. The CDR3 region has the DNA TGTGCCAGCAGCCACCTAGACAGGACAGCGAACACTGAAGCTTTCTTT.

The rearrangement links TRBV28 to TRBJ2-7; weak D call: TRBD2 (5 bases). Germline CDR1 MDHEN, CDR2 SYDVKM. With 3 bases removed from V and 1 base from J, the gap between germline ends came to 7 bases. This CDR3 is 13 amino acids long. The CDR3 bases are TGTGCCAGCAGTTTTCTAGCTTCCTACGAGCAGTACTTC. This gives the protein CASSFLASYEQYF.

On this clone itself: A junction boundary mismatches the germline segment, possibly from a read error. The chain uses TRBV6-5 and TRBJ2-1; a weak D match, TRBD2 (6 bases). The CDR3 loop spans 13 amino acids. CDR1 and CDR2 (germline): MNHEY, SVGAGI. The chain's CDR3 is CASSYSGYHEQFF. CDR3 DNA sequence: TGTGCCAGCAGTTATAGCGGCTACCATGAGCAGTTCTTC.

The V gene is TRBV19, the J gene TRBJ2-5, with D maybe TRBD2 (5 bases). Germline CDR1 LNHDA, CDR2 SQIVND (reference sequence). V gave up 8 bases and J gave up 1 base, with 8 bases separating them. The CDR3 sequence is 12 residues long. CDR3 in DNA: TGTGCCAGTGGACGGGGCCAAGAGACCCAGTACTTC. Translation: CASGRGQETQYF.

In DNA, the CDR3 is TGTGCCAGCAGTTACCGGGACGGAGATCAGCCCCAGCATTTT. Translated, it gives CASSYRDGDQPQHF. The chain employs TRBV6-6 and TRBJ1-5, with D possibly TRBD1 on 5 matching bases. The ends were cut back, 2 bases at V and 5 bases at J, with 10 bases in the middle. Germline lookup yields CDR1 MNHNY and CDR2 SVGAGI (reference sequence). This CDR3 is built from 14 residues.

V usage is TRBV4-3 and J usage is TRBJ1-1, with a possible D match to TRBD1 (5 bases). The CDR3 extends over 14 amino acids. Between the trimmed V and J ends, which lost 0 bases and 8 bases, there was a span of 13 bases. Looked up from germline, CDR1 is LGHNA and CDR2 is YSLEER. The chain's CDR3 is CASSQDWAGREAFF. CDR3 bases: TGCGCCAGCAGCCAAGATTGGGCAGGGAGGGAAGCTTTCTTT.